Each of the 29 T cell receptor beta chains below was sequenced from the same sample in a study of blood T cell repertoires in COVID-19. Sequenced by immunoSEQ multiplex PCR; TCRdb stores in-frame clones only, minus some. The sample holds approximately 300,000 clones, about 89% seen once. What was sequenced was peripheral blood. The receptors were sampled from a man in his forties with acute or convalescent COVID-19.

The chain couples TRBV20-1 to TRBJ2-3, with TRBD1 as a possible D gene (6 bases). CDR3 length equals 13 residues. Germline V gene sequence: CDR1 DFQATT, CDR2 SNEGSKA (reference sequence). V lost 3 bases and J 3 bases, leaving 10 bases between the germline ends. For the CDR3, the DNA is TGCAGTGCTAGTAAGGGGGTGACAGATACGCAGTATTTT. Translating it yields CSASKGVTDTQYF.

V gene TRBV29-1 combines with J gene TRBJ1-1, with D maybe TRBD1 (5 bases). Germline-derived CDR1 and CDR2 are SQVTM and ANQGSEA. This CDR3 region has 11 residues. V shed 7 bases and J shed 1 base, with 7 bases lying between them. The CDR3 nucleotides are TGCAGCGCTACAGGGAACACTGAAGCTTTCTTT. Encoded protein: CSATGNTEAFF.

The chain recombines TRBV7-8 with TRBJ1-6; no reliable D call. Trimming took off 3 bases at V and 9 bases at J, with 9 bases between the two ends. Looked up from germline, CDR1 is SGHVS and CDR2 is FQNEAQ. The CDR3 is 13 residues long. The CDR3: CASSFRILSPLHF. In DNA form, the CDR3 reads TGTGCCAGCAGCTTCCGTATACTTTCACCCCTCCACTTT.

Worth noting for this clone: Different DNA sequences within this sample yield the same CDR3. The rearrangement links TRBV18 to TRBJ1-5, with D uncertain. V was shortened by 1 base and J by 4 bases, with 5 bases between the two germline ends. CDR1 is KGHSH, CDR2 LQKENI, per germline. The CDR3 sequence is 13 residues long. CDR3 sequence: CASSPQSNQPQHF. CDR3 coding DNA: TGTGCCAGCTCACCACAGAGTAATCAGCCCCAGCATTTT. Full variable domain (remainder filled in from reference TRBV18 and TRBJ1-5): NAGVMQNPRHLVRRRGQEARLRCSPMKGHSHVYWYRQLPEEGLKFMVYLQKENIIDESGMPKERFSAEFPKEGPSILRIQQVVRGDSAAYFCASSPQSNQPQHFGDGTRLSIL.

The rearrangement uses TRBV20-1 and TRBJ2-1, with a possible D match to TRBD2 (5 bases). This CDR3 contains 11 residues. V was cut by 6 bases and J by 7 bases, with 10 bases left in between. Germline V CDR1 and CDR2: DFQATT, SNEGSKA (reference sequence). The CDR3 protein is CSALRENEQFF. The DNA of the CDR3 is TGCAGTGCACTTAGGGAGAATGAGCAGTTCTTC.

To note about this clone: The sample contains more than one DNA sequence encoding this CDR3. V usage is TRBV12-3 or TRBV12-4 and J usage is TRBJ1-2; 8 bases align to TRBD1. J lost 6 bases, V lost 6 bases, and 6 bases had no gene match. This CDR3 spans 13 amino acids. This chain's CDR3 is CASSLQGAHGYTF. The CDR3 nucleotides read TGTGCCAGCAGCTTGCAGGGGGCGCATGGCTACACCTTC.

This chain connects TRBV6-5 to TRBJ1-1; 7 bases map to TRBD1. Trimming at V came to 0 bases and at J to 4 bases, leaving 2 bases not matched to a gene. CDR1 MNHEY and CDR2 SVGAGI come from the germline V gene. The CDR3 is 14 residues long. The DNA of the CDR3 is TGTGCCAGCAGTTACTCCACAGGGGTCACTGAAGCTTTCTTT. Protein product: CASSYSTGVTEAFF.

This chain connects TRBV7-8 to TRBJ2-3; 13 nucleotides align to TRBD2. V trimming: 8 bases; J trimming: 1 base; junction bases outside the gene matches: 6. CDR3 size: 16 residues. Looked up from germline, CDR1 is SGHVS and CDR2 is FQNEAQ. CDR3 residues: CASAPGLAGGTDTQYF. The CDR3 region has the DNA TGTGCCAGCGCCCCAGGACTAGCGGGGGGCACAGATACGCAGTATTTT.

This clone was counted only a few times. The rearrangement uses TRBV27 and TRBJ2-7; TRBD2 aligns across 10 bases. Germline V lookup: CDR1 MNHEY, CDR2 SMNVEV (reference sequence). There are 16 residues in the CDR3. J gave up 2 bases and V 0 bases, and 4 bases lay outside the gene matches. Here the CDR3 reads CASSLSSTSGTYEQYF. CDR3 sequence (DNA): TGTGCCAGCAGTTTATCCAGCACTAGCGGGACCTACGAGCAGTACTTC.

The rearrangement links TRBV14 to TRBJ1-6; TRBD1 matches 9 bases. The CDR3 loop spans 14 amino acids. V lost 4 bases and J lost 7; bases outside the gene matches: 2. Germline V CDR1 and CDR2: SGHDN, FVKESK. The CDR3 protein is CASSPGTGNSPLHF. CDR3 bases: TGTGCCAGCAGCCCCGGGACAGGGAATTCACCCCTCCACTTT.

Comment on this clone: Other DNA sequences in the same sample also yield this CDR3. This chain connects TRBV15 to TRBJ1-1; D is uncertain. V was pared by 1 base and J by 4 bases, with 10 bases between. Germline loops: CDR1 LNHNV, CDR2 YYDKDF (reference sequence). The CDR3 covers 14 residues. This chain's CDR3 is CATSRGGDGTEAFF. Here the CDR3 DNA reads TGTGCCACCAGCAGAGGAGGAGACGGCACTGAAGCTTTCTTT.

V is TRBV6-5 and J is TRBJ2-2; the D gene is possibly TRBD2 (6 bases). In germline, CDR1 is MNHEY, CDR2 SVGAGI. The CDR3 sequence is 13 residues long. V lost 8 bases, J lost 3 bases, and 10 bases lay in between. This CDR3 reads CASPTGDTGELFF. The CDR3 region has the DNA TGTGCCAGCCCGACGGGAGACACCGGGGAGCTGTTTTTT.

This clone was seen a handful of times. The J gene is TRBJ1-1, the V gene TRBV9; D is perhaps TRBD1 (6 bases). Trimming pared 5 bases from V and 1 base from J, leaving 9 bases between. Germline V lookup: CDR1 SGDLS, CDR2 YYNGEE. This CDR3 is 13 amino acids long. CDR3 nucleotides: TGTGCCAGCAGTTTGGGACAGAACACTGAAGCTTTCTTT. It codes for CASSLGQNTEAFF.

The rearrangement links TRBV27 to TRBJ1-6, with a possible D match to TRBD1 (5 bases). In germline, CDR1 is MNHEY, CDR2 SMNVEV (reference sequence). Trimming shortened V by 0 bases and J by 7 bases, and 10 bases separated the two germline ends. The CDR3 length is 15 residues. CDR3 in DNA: TGTGCCAGCAGTTTATCGGCAGGGTTAAATTCACCCCTCCACTTT. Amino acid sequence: CASSLSAGLNSPLHF.

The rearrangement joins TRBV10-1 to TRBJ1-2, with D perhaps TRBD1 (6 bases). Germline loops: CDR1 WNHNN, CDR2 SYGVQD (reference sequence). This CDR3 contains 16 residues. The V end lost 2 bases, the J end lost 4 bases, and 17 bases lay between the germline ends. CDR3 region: CASSEVYGTRCYGYTF. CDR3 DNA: TGCGCCAGCAGTGAGGTATACGGGACAAGGTGCTATGGCTACACCTTC.

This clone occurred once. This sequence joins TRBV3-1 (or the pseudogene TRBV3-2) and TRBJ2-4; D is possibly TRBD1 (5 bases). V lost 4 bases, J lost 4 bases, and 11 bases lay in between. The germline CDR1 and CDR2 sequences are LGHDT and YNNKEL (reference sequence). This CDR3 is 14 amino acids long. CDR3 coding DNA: TGTGCCAGCAGCCCCCCGGACACGAAAAACATTCAGTACTTC. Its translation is CASSPPDTKNIQYF.

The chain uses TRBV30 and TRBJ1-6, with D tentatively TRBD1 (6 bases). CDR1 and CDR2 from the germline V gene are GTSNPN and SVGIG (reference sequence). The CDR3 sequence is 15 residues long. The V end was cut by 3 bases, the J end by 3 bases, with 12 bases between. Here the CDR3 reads CAWSGGQIYNSPLHF. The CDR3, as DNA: TGTGCCTGGAGCGGTGGACAGATCTATAATTCACCCCTCCACTTT.

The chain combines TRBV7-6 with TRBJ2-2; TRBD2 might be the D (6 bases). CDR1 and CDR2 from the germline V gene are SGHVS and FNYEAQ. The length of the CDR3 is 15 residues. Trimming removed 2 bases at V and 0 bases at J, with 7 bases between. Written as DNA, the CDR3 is TGTGCCAGCAGCTTACCGGGGGCGAACACCGGGGAGCTGTTTTTT. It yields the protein CASSLPGANTGELFF.

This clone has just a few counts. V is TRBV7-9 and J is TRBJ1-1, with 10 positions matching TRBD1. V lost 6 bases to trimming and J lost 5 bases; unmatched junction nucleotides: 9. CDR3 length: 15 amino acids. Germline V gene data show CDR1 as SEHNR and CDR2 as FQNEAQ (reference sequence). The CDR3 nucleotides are TGTGCCAGCAGTTCTACCGGGACAGGGGATACTGAAGCTTTCTTT. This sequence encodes CASSSTGTGDTEAFF.

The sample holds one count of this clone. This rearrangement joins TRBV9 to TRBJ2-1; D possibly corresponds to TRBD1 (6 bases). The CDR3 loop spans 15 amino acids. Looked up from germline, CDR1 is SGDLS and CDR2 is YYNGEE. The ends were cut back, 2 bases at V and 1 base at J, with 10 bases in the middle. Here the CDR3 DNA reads TGTGCCAGCAGCGTCTCGACAGGATCCTACAATGAGCAGTTCTTC. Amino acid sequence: CASSVSTGSYNEQFF.

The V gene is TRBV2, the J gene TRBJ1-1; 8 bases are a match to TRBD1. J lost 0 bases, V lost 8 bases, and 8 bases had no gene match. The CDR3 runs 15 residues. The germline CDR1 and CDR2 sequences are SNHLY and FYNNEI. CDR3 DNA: TGTGCCAGCCGAATCATGACAGGGGTGAACACTGAAGCTTTCTTT. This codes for CASRIMTGVNTEAFF.

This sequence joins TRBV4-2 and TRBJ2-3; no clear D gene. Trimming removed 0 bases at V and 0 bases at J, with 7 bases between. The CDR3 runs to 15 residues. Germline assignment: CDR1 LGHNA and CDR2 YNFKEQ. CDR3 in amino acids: CASSQEESSTDTQYF. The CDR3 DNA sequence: TGTGCCAGCAGCCAAGAGGAGAGTAGCACAGATACGCAGTATTTT.

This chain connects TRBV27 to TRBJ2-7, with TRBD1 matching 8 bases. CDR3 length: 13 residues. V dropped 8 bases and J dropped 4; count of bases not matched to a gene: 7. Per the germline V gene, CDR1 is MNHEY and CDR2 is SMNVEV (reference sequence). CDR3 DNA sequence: TGTGCCAGCCACCCGACAGGGGAGTACGAGCAGTACTTC. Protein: CASHPTGEYEQYF.

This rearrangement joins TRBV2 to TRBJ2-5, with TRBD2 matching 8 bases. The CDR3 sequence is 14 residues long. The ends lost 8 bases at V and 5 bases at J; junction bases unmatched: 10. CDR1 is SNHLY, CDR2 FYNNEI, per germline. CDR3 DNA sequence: TGTGCCAGCTCTCTCGCGGGGGGCGAGGAGACCCAGTACTTC. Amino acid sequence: CASSLAGGEETQYF. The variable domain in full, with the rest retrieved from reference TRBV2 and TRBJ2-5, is EPEVTQTPSHQVTQMGQEVILRCVPISNHLYFYWYRQILGQKVEFLVSFYNNEISEKSEIFDDQFSVERPDGSNFTLKIRSTKLEDSAMYFCASSLAGGEETQYFGPGTRLLVL.

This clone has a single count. The CDR3 sequence: CASSWTGENEQYF. The DNA for the CDR3 is TGTGCCAGCAGCTGGACAGGGGAGAACGAGCAGTACTTC. The V gene is TRBV7-9, the J gene TRBJ2-7, with 9 nucleotides matching TRBD1. CDR1 is SEHNR and CDR2 is FQNEAQ in the germline V gene (reference sequence). The junction had 3 bases not matched to a gene; V was cut back by 4 bases and J by 5 bases. This CDR3 has 13 residues.

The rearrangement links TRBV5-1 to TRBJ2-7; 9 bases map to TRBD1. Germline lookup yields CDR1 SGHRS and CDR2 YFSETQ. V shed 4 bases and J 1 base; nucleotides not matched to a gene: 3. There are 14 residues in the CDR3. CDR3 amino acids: CASSPDRGSYEQYF. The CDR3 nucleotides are TGCGCCAGCAGCCCAGACAGGGGGTCCTACGAGCAGTACTTC.

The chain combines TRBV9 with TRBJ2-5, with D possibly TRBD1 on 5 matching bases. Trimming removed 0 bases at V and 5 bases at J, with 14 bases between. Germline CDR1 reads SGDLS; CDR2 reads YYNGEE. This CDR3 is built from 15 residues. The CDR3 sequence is CASSVGGRLQETQYF. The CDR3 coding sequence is TGTGCCAGCAGCGTAGGGGGCAGGTTGCAGGAGACCCAGTACTTC.

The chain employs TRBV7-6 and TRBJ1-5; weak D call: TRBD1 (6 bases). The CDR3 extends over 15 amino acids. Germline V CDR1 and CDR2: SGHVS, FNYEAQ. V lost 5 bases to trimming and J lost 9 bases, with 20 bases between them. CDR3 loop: CASSAEPGVSRPQHF. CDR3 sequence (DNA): TGTGCCAGCAGCGCGGAACCAGGGGTATCACGGCCCCAGCATTTT. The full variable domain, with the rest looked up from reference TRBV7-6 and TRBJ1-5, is GAGVSQSPRYKVTKRGQDVALRCDPISGHVSLYWYRQALGQGPEFLTYFNYEAQQDKSGLPNDRFSAERPEGSISTLTIQRTEQRDSAMYRCASSAEPGVSRPQHFGDGTRLSIL.

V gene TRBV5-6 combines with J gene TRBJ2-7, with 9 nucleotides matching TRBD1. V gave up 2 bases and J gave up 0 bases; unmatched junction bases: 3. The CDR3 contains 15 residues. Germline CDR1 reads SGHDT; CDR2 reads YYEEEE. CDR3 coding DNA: TGTGCCAGCAGCTTATGGGACAGGGCCTCCTACGAGCAGTACTTC. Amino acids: CASSLWDRASYEQYF.